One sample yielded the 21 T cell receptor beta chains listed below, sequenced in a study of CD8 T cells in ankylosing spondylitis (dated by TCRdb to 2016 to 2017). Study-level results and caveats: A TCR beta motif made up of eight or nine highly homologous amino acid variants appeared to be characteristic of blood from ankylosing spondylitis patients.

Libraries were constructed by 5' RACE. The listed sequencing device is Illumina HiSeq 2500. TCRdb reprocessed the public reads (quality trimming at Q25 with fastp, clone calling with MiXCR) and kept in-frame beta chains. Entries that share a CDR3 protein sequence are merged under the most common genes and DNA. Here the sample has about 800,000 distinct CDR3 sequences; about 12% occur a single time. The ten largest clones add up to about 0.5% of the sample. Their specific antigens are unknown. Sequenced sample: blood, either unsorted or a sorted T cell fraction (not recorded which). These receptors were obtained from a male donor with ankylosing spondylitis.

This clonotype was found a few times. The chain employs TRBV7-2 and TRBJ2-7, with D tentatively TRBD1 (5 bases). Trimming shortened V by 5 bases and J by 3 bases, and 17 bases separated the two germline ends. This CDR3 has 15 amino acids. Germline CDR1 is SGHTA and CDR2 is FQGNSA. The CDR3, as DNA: TGTGCCAGCAGCGCCTTCCGCAGACAGAGCTACGAGCAGTACTTC. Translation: CASSAFRRQSYEQYF.

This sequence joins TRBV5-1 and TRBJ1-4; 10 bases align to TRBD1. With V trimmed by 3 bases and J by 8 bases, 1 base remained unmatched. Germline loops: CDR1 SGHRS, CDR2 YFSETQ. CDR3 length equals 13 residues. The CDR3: CASSWGQGEKLFF. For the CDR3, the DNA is TGCGCCAGCAGCTGGGGACAGGGGGAAAAACTGTTTTTT.

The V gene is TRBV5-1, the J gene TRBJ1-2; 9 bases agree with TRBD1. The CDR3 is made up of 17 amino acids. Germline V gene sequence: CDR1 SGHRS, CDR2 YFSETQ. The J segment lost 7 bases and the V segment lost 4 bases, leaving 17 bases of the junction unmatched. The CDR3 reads CASSPNTGQGFFFGYTF. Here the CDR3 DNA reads TGCGCCAGCAGCCCTAATACGGGACAGGGATTTTTCTTTGGCTACACCTTC.

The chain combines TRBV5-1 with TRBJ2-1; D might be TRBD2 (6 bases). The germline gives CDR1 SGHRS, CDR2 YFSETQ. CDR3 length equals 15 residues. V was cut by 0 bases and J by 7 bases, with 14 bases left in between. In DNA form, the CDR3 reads TGCGCCAGCAGCTTGGGCGGGACCGATTTTAATGAGCAGTTCTTC. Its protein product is CASSLGGTDFNEQFF.

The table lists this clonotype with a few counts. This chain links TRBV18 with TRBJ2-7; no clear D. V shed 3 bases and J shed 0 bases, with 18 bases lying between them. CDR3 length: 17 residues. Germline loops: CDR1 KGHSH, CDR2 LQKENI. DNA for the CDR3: TGTGCCAGCTCACCTCCGACCGATGGGCCGAGCTCCTACGAGCAGTACTTC. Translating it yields CASSPPTDGPSSYEQYF.

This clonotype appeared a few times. This CDR3 is CASSPLANVLTF. The CDR3 coding sequence is TGTGCCAGCAGCCCGCTTGCCAACGTCCTGACTTTC. The chain employs TRBV7-2 and TRBJ2-6; no clear D. V shed 5 bases and J shed 7 bases, with 6 bases lying between them. The CDR3 extends over 12 amino acids. Germline assignment: CDR1 SGHTA and CDR2 FQGNSA.

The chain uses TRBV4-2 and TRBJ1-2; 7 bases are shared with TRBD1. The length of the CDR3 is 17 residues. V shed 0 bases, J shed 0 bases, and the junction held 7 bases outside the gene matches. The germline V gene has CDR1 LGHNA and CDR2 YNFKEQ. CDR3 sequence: CASSQDGTVLSNYGYTF. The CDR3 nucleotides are TGTGCCAGCAGCCAAGATGGGACAGTTCTCTCTAACTATGGCTACACCTTC.

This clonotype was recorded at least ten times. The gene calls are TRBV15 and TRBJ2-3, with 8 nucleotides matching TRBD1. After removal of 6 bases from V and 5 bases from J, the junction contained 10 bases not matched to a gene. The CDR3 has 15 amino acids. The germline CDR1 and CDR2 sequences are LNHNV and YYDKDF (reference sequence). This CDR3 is CATRPGGGKGDTQYF. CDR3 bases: TGTGCCACCAGGCCAGGGGGCGGTAAAGGAGATACGCAGTATTTT.

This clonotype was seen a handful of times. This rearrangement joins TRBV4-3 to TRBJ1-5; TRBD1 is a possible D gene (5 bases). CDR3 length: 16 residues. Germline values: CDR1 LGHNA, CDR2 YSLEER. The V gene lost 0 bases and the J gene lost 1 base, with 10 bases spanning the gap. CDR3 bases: TGCGCCAGCAGCCAAGACGGGGCTTCGAGCAATCAGCCCCAGCATTTT. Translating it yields CASSQDGASSNQPQHF.

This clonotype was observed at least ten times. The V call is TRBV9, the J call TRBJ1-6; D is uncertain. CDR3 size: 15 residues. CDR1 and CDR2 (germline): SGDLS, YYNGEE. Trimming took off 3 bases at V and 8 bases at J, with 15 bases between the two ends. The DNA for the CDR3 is TGTGCCAGCAGCGCCCAGCTCCCCGGTGATTCACCCCTCCACTTT. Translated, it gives CASSAQLPGDSPLHF.

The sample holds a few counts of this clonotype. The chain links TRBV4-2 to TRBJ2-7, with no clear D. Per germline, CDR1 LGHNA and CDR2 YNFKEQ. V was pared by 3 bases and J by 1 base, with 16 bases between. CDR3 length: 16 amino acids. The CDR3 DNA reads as TGTGCCAGCAGCCAGATCCAGTCGCCTAGATCCTACGAGCAGTACTTC. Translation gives CASSQIQSPRSYEQYF.

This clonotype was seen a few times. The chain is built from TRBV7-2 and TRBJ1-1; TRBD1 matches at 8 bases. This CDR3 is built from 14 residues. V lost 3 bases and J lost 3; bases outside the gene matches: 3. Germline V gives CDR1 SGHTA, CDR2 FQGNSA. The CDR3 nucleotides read TGTGCCAGCAGCTTCAAGGACAGGGACACTGAAGCTTTCTTT. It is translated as CASSFKDRDTEAFF.

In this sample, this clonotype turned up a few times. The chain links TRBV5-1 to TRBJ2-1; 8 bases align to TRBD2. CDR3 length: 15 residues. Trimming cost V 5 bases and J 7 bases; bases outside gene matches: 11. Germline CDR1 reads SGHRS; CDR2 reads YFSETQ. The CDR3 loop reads CASRTLTGGPNEQFF. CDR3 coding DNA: TGCGCCAGCAGAACCCTAACGGGAGGGCCTAATGAGCAGTTCTTC. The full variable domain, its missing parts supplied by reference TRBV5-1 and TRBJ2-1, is KAGVTQTPRYLIKTRGQQVTLSCSPISGHRSVSWYQQTPGQGLQFLFEYFSETQRNKGNFPGRFSGRQFSNSRSEMNVSTLELGDSALYLCASRTLTGGPNEQFFGPGTRLTVL.

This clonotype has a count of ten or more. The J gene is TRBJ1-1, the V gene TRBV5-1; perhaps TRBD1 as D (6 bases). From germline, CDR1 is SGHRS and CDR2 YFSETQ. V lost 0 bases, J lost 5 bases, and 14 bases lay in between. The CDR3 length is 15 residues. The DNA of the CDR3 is TGCGCCAGCAGCTTGGTTCCGGGGGCAGGAACTGAAGCTTTCTTT. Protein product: CASSLVPGAGTEAFF.

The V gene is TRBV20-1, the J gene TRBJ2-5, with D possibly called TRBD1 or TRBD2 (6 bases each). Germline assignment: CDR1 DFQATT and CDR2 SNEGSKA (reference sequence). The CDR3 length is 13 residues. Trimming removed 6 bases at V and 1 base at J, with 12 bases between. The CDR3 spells CSAEWGAQETQYF. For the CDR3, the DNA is TGCAGTGCAGAATGGGGGGCCCAAGAGACCCAGTACTTC.

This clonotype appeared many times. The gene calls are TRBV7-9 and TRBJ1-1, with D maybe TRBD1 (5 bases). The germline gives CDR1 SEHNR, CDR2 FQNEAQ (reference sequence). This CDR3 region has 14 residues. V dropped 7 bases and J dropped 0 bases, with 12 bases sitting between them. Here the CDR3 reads CASIFQGMNTEAFF. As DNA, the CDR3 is TGTGCCAGCATCTTCCAGGGCATGAACACTGAAGCTTTCTTT. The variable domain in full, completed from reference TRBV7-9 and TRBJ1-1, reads DTGVSQNPRHKITKRGQNVTFRCDPISEHNRLYWYRQTLGQGPEFLTYFQNEAQLEKSRLLSDRFSAERPKGSFSTLEIQRTEQGDSAMYLCASIFQGMNTEAFFGQGTRLTVV.

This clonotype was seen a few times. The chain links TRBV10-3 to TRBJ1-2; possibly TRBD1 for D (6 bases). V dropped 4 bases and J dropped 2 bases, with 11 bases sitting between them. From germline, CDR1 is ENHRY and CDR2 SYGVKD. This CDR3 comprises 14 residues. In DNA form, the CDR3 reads TGTGCCATCAGTGGGGGGACATTGAACTATGGCTACACCTTC. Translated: CAISGGTLNYGYTF.

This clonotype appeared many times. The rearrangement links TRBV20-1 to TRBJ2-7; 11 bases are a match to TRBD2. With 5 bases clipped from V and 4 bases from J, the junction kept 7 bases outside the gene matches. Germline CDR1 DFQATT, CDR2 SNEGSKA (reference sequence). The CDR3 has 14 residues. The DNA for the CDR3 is TGCAGTGCTCTTATAGCGGGAGGGCCGTACGAGCAGTACTTC. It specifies CSALIAGGPYEQYF.

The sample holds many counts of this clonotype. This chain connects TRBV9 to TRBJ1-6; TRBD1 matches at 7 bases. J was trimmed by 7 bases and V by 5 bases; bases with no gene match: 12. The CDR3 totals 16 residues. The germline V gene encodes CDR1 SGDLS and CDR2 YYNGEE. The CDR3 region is CASSDHRGGWNSPLHF. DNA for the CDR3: TGTGCCAGCAGTGACCACAGGGGTGGATGGAATTCACCCCTCCACTTT.

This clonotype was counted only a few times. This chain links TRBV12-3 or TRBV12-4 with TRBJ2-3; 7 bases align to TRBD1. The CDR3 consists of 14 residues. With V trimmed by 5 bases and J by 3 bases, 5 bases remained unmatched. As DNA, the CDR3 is TGTGCCAGCAGTCCGACAGGGTGGACAGATACGCAGTATTTT. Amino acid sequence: CASSPTGWTDTQYF.

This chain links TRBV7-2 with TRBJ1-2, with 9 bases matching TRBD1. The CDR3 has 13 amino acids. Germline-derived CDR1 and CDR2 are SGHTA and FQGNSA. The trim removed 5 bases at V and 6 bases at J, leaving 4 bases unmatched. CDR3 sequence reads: CASSATGGDGYTF. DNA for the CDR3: TGTGCCAGCAGCGCAACAGGGGGCGATGGCTACACCTTC. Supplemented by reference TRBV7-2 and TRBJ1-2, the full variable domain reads GAGVSQSPSNKVTEKGKDVELRCDPISGHTALYWYRQSLGQGLEFLIYFQGNSAPDKSGLPSDRFSAERTGGSVSTLTIQRTQQEDSAVYLCASSATGGDGYTFGSGTRLTVV.